These 14 T cell receptor beta chains share one sample of origin, sequenced in a study of identical twins. TCRdb recomputed calls from the 5' RACE reads with MiXCR, one row per CDR3 protein. The table records hundreds of thousands of distinct CDR3 sequences, roughly 18% of them present only once. This sample was also put to use in a study of T cells expressing NK-cell markers.

Sequenced material: PBMCs. The receptors were sampled from a woman aged 18-29 years in good health.

The DNA of the CDR3 is TGCGCCAGCAGCTTGTCCCGACGGGCTTTCGAGCAGTTCTTC. Encoded protein: CASSLSRRAFEQFF. The chain links TRBV5-1 to TRBJ2-1; D unresolved. Germline V gene lookup returns CDR1 SGHRS and CDR2 YFSETQ. V was pared by 1 base and J by 10 bases, with 15 bases between. This CDR3 comprises 14 residues.

This clonotype has a handful of counts. The chain joins TRBV11-2 to TRBJ2-1; TRBD1 is a possible D gene (6 bases). The CDR3 is 17 residues long. In germline, CDR1 is SGHAT, CDR2 FQNNGV. The germline V and J ends were trimmed by 4 bases and 7 bases, with 23 bases remaining between them. The CDR3 loop is CASSSILGRTAWNEQFF. CDR3 sequence (DNA): TGTGCCAGCAGCTCGATATTGGGTCGGACAGCCTGGAATGAGCAGTTCTTC.

This chain links TRBV7-6 with TRBJ2-1; D might be TRBD2 (5 bases). This CDR3 is 15 amino acids long. The ends were cut back, 5 bases at V and 2 bases at J, with 13 bases in the middle. Germline CDR1 and CDR2: SGHVS and FNYEAQ. The CDR3 coding sequence is TGTGCCAGCAGCCAAGAGGGAGACCCCTACAATGAGCAGTTCTTC. Protein product: CASSQEGDPYNEQFF.

This clonotype has at least ten counts. The J gene is TRBJ2-1, the V gene TRBV15, with a weak D call TRBD2 (6 bases). CDR1 and CDR2 (germline): LNHNV, YYDKDF (reference sequence). The CDR3 loop spans 13 amino acids. V dropped 2 bases and J dropped 8 bases, with 10 bases sitting between them. The CDR3 region has the DNA TGTGCCACCAGCAGATCCCCGGGGGATGAGCAGTTCTTC. Translated: CATSRSPGDEQFF.

Only a few counts were recorded for this clonotype. The V and J genes are TRBV12-3 or TRBV12-4 and TRBJ1-4, with unresolved D. The ends were cut back, 5 bases at V and 7 bases at J, with 14 bases in the middle. The length of the CDR3 is 14 residues. CDR3 bases: TGTGCCAGCAGTGCACACTGGAGGCGTGAAAAACTGTTTTTT. Its translation: CASSAHWRREKLFF.

A few counts support this clonotype. The chain is built from TRBV5-1 and TRBJ2-7, with 7 bases that match TRBD2. This CDR3 is 14 amino acids long. V lost 4 bases and J lost 1; bases outside the gene matches: 5. Germline V CDR1 and CDR2: SGHRS, YFSETQ. DNA for the CDR3: TGCGCCAGCAGCGGGAGGGGCCGGTCCTACGAGCAGTACTTC. Translating it yields CASSGRGRSYEQYF.

The V call is TRBV5-1, the J call TRBJ1-1, with 10 bases matching TRBD1. Germline-derived CDR1 and CDR2 are SGHRS and YFSETQ. This CDR3 contains 15 residues. V shed 4 bases and J 5 bases; nucleotides not matched to a gene: 8. The CDR3 region has the DNA TGCGCCAGCAGCCAGACAGGGGGCGCTGATACTGAAGCTTTCTTT. Its protein product is CASSQTGGADTEAFF.

This chain joins TRBV25-1 and TRBJ2-1; 9 bases are shared with TRBD2. Per germline, CDR1 MGHDK and CDR2 SYGVNS. The CDR3 has 15 residues. With 4 bases clipped from V and 3 bases from J, the junction kept 4 bases outside the gene matches. The CDR3 region is CASSVGTSYYNEQFF. The CDR3 bases are TGTGCCAGCAGTGTGGGGACTAGCTACTACAATGAGCAGTTCTTC.

This clonotype was detected a few times. CDR3 amino acids: CASSLSRDLNYGYTF. CDR3 in DNA: TGTGCCAGCAGTTTATCTAGGGACCTAAACTATGGCTACACCTTC. The J gene is TRBJ1-2, the V gene TRBV12-3 or TRBV12-4; D is perhaps TRBD1 (5 bases). The CDR3 extends over 15 amino acids. V lost 2 bases to trimming and J lost 2 bases, with 12 bases between them.

The chain employs TRBV10-3 and TRBJ1-2; D unresolved. The germline V gene encodes CDR1 ENHRY and CDR2 SYGVKD. The V end lost 3 bases, the J end lost 3 bases, and 11 bases lay between the germline ends. The CDR3 totals 14 residues. CDR3 bases: TGTGCCATCAGTGACCCCAAGACCCACTATGGCTACACCTTC. It encodes CAISDPKTHYGYTF.

The chain couples TRBV20-1 to TRBJ2-6, with unresolved D. Germline V gene sequence: CDR1 DFQATT, CDR2 SNEGSKA (reference sequence). The length of the CDR3 is 15 residues. Trimming removed 0 bases at V and 0 bases at J, with 6 bases between. CDR3: CSAREISSGANVLTF. In nucleotides, the CDR3 is TGCAGTGCTAGAGAGATCAGCTCTGGGGCCAACGTCCTGACTTTC.

This clonotype was picked up a small number of times. The chain carries TRBV20-1 and TRBJ2-7, with TRBD2 matching over 10 bases. Germline V gives CDR1 DFQATT, CDR2 SNEGSKA (reference sequence). CDR3 size: 14 residues. V shed 5 bases, J shed 2 bases, and the junction held 6 bases outside the gene matches. CDR3 sequence (DNA): TGCAGTGCTCGGACTAGCGGAACTCCCTACGAGCAGTACTTC. Translation: CSARTSGTPYEQYF.

This clonotype was counted between two and nine times. The rearrangement links TRBV28 to TRBJ2-1; no firm D call. CDR1 and CDR2 from the germline V gene are MDHEN and SYDVKM. Trimming stripped 3 bases from V and 7 bases from J, with 13 bases between. The CDR3 runs to 14 residues. CDR3 sequence (DNA): TGTGCCAGCAGTTTGTTGGGCAAACTTAATGAGCAGTTCTTC. Translated, it gives CASSLLGKLNEQFF.

This clonotype occurred a few times. This chain uses TRBV10-3 with TRBJ2-7; no clear D gene. Trimming stripped 5 bases from V and 3 bases from J, with 8 bases between. This CDR3 region has 12 residues. Per germline, CDR1 ENHRY and CDR2 SYGVKD. For the CDR3, the DNA is TGTGCCATCAGTCCGGGCCTCTACGAGCAGTACTTC. Protein product: CAISPGLYEQYF.